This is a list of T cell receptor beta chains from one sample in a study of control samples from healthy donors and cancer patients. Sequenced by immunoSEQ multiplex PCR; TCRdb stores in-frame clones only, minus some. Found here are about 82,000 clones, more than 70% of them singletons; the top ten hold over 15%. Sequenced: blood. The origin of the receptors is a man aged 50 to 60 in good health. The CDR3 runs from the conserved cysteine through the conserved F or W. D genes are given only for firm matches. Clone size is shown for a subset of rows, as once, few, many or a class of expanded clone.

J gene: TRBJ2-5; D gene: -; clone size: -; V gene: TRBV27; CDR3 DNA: TGTGCCAGCAGTTTAGGTGAGACCCAGTACTTC; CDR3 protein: CASSLGETQYF
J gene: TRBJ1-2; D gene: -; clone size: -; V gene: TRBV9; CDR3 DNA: TGTGCCAGCAGCGGTACGGGGGCCTTCTATGGCTACACCTTC; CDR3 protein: CASSGTGAFYGYTF
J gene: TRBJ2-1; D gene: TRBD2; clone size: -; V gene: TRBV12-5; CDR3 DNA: TGTGCTAGTGGTTCGCCGGGACTAGCGTTAGGAAATGAGCAGTTCTTC; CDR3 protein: CASGSPGLALGNEQFF
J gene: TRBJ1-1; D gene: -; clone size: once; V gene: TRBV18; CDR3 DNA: TGTGCCAGCTCACTGAATCCACCCAACACTGAAGCTTTCTTT; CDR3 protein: CASSLNPPNTEAFF
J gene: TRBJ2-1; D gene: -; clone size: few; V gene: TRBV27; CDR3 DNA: TGTGCCAGCAGTTTCAACAGGGCCTACAATGAGCAGTTCTTC; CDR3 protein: CASSFNRAYNEQFF
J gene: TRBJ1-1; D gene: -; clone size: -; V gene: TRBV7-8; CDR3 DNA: TGTGCCAGCAGCTTACAGTGGCTCTCGTCTGAAGCTTTCTTT; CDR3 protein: CASSLQWLSSEAFF
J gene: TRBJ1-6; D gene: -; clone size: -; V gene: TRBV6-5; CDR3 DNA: TGTGCCAGCAGTTATAGTAATTCACCCCTCCACTTT; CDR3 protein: CASSYSNSPLHF
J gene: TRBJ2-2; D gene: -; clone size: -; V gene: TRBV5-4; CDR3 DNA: TGTGCCAGCAGCCCCTACACCGGGGAGCTGTTTTTT; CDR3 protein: CASSPYTGELFF
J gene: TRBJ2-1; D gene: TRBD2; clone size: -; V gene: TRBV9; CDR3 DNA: TGTGCCAGTTTAGCGGGAGGGCCCCGCAATGAGCAGTTCTTC; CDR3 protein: CASLAGGPRNEQFF
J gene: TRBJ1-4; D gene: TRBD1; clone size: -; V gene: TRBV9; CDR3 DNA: TGTGCCAGCAGCTCCGGACAGGGGACCACTAATGAAAAACTGTTTTTT; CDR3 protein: CASSSGQGTTNEKLFF
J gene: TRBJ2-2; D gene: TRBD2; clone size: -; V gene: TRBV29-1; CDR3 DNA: TGCAGCGTTGAGGGGACTAGCGGGAGTAGCGGGGAGCTGTTTTTT; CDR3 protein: CSVEGTSGSSGELFF
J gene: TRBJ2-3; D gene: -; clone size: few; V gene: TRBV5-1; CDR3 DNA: TGCGCCAGCAGCTTGGACCTGGAAGATACGCAGTATTTT; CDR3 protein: CASSLDLEDTQYF
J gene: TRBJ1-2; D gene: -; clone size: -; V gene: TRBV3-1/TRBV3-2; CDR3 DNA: TGTGCCAGCAGCCAAGATTGGTCGCGGGCCTATGGCTACACCTTC; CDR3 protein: CASSQDWSRAYGYTF
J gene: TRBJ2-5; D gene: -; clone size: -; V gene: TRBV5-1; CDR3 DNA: TGCGCCAGCAGCCCCAGGGGGGAAACCCAGTACTTC; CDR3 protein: CASSPRGETQYF
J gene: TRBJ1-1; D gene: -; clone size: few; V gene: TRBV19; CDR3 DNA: TGTGCCAGTAGAGAGGGAGGCACTGAAGCTTTCTTT; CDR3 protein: CASREGGTEAFF
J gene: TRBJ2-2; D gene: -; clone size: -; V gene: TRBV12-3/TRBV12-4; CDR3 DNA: TGTGCCAGTTACGGACTGGTTACCGGGGAGCTGTTTTTT; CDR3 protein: CASYGLVTGELFF
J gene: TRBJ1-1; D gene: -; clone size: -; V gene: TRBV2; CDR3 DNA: TGTGCCAGCAGATGGACTGAGAACACTGAAGCTTTCTTT; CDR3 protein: CASRWTENTEAFF
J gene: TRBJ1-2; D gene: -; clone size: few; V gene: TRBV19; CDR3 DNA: TGTGCCAGTAGTGTAGACGGTAACTATGGCTACACCTTC; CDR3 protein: CASSVDGNYGYTF
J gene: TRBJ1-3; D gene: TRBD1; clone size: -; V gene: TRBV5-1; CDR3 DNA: TGCGCCAGCAGCTTGCAGGGGGCTGCTGGAAACACCATATATTTT; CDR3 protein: CASSLQGAAGNTIYF
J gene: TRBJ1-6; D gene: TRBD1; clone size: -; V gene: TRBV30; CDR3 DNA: TGTGCCTGGGGGGGGGACAGAAATTCACCCCTCCACTTT; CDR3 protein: CAWGGDRNSPLHF
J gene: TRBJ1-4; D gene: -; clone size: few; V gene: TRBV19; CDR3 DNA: TGTGCCAGTAGTAACAGATATGAAAAACTGTTTTTT; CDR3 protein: CASSNRYEKLFF
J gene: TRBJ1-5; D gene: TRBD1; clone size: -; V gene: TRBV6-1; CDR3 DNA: TGTGCCAGCAGTGAATGGACAGGGGGCTTCGGGCAGCCCCAGCATTTT; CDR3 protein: CASSEWTGGFGQPQHF
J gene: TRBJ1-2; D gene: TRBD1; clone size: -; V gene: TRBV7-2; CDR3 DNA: TGTGCCAGCAGCTTTCAACAGGGGGTTCTCTATGGCTACACCTTC; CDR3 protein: CASSFQQGVLYGYTF
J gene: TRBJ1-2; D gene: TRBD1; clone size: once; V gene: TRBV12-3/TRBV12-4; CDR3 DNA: TGTGCCAGCAGTGACAGGGGGAGGAGTGGCTACACCTTC; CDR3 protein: CASSDRGRSGYTF
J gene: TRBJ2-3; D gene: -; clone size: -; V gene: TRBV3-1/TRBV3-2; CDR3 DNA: TGTGCCAGCAGCTTTTTTCGGGACTTAACTAGCACAGATACGCAGTATTTT; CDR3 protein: CASSFFRDLTSTDTQYF
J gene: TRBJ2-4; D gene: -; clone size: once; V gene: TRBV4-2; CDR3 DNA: TGTGCCAGCAGCCAAGACGCGGGACCACAAGGGAAAAACATTCAGTACTTC; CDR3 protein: CASSQDAGPQGKNIQYF
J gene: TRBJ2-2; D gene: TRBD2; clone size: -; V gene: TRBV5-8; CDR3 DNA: TGTGCCAGCAAACCGGGACTAGCGCCACCGAACACCGGGGAGCTGTTTTTT; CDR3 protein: CASKPGLAPPNTGELFF
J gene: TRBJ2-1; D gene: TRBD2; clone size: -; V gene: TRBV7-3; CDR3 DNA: TGTGCCAGCAGCTTACCCGGACTAGCGGGGAATGAGCAGTTCTTC; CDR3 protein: CASSLPGLAGNEQFF
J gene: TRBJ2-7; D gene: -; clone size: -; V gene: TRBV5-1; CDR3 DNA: TGCGCCAGCAGTTTAGCGGGACAGGGCGGTGAGCAGTACTTC; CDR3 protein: CASSLAGQGGEQYF
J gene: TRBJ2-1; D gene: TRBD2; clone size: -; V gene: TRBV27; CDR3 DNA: TGTGCCAGCAGTTTATGGGGTAGCGGGAGTTACAATGAGCAGTTCTTC; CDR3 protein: CASSLWGSGSYNEQFF
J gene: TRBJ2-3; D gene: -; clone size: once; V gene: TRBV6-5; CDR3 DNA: TGTGCCAGCAGACGGGGGGATACGCAGTATTTT; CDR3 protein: CASRRGDTQYF
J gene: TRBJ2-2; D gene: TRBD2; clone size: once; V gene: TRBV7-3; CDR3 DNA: TGTGCCAGCAGCTTAACACTGGCTAGCGGGACCGGGGAGCTGTTTTTT; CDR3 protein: CASSLTLASGTGELFF
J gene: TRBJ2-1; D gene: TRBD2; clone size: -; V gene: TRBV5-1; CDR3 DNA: TGCGCCAGCAGCTCAGCCTGGGTAGCGGGAGGGGATGAGCAGTTCTTC; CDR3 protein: CASSSAWVAGGDEQFF
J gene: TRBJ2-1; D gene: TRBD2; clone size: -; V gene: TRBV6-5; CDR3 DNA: TGTGCCAGCAGAAAATCGGGACTAGCGGGACAGTTCTTC; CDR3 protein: CASRKSGLAGQFF
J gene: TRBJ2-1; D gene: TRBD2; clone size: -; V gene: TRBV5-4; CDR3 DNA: TGTGCCAGCAGCCCCGGGGGGAACTACAATGAGCAGTTCTTC; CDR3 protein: CASSPGGNYNEQFF
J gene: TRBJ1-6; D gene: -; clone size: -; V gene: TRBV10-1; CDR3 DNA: TGCGCCAGCAGGGAGGGACTTGGGAATTCACCCCTCCACTTT; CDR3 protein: CASREGLGNSPLHF
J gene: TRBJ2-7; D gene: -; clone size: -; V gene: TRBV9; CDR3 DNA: TGTGCCAGCAGCGTAGCAGGGGCCCCCGATTACGAGCAGTACTTC; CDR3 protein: CASSVAGAPDYEQYF
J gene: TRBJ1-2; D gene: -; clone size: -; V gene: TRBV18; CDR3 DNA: TGTGCCAGCTCACCACGGTTGGACGGGACTAACTATGGCTACACCTTC; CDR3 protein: CASSPRLDGTNYGYTF
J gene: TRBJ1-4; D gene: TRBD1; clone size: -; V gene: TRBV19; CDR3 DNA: TGTGCCAGTAGTGGGACCGGGACAGGGGAGGAAAAACTGTTTTTT; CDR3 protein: CASSGTGTGEEKLFF
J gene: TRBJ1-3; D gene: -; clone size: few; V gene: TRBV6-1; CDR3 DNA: TGTGCCAGCAGTGAGACCGATGTTGGAAACACCATATATTTT; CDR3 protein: CASSETDVGNTIYF
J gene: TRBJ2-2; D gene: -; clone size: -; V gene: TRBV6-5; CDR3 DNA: TGTGCCAGCATGGGGCCACGGGACACCGGGGAGCTGTTTTTT; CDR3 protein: CASMGPRDTGELFF